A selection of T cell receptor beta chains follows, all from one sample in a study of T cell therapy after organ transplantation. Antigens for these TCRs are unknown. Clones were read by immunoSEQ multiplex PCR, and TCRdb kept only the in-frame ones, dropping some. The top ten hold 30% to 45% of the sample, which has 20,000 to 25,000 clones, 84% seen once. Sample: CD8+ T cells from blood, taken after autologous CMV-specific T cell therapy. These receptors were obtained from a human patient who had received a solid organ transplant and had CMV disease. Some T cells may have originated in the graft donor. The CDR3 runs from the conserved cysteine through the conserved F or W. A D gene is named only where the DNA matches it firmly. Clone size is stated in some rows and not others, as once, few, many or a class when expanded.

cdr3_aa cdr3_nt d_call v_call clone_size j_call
CASSLGTGGNDEQFF TGCGCCAGCAGCTTAGGGACAGGGGGCAACGATGAGCAGTTCTTC TRBD1 TRBV5-1 . TRBJ2-1
CASSQGGAPTNEKLFF TGCGCCAGCAGCCAAGGGGGGGCTCCAACTAATGAAAAACTGTTTTTT . TRBV4-3 . TRBJ1-4
CASSMGGQGTYEQYF TGTGCCAGTAGTATGGGGGGACAGGGGACCTACGAGCAGTACTTC TRBD1 TRBV19 . TRBJ2-7
CASSSGLADNEQFF TGTGCCAGCAGCTCGGGACTAGCGGACAATGAGCAGTTCTTC TRBD2 TRBV5-4 . TRBJ2-1
CASSEYQGTGSDNEQFF TGTGCCAGCAGTGAATATCAAGGGACAGGGTCCGACAATGAGCAGTTCTTC TRBD1 TRBV25-1 . TRBJ2-1
CASSPTGWAGELFF TGTGCCAGCAGCCCCACGGGGTGGGCCGGGGAGCTGTTTTTT . TRBV7-3 . TRBJ2-2
CAISELGTGSYEQYF TGTGCCATCAGTGAACTAGGGACAGGGAGCTACGAGCAGTACTTC TRBD1 TRBV10-3 few TRBJ2-7
CASTNLPAGELFF TGTGCCAGCACGAATCTTCCGGCCGGGGAGCTGTTTTTT . TRBV19 . TRBJ2-2
CASSFSLFGGIPTGEVYEQYF TGTGCCAGCAGCTTTTCTCTCTTTGGTGGTATACCGACAGGGGAGGTCTACGAGCAGTACTTC TRBD1 TRBV7-8 . TRBJ2-7
CASSEGRGQGAYEQYF TGTGCCAGCAGCGAGGGGCGGGGACAGGGAGCGTACGAGCAGTACTTC TRBD1 TRBV9 . TRBJ2-7
CASRKRLEETQYF TGTGCCAGCAGAAAGCGCTTGGAGGAGACCCAGTACTTC . TRBV27 . TRBJ2-5
CASSLGQMNTEAFF TGTGCCAGCAGCTTAGGACAGATGAACACTGAAGCTTTCTTT . TRBV7-6 . TRBJ1-1
CASSLAGGRQETQYF TGTGCCAGCAGCTTAGCTGGGGGGCGCCAAGAGACCCAGTACTTC . TRBV7-9 once TRBJ2-5
CASSDSSGGASTDTQYF TGTGCCAGCAGTGACTCTAGCGGGGGGGCTAGCACAGATACGCAGTATTTT TRBD2 TRBV6-4 . TRBJ2-3
CASSQDFGQGYNSPLHF TGCGCCAGCAGCCAAGATTTCGGACAGGGTTATAATTCACCCCTCCACTTT TRBD1 TRBV4-1 few TRBJ1-6
CASSVFGRVGNQPQHF TGTGCCAGCAGTGTTTTCGGCAGGGTTGGTAATCAGCCCCAGCATTTT . TRBV2 once TRBJ1-5
CASTEREPGQGDTEAFF TGTGCCAGCACTGAGCGAGAACCGGGACAGGGTGACACTGAAGCTTTCTTT TRBD1 TRBV6-1 . TRBJ1-1
CSAETIEQFF TGCAGTGCTGAAACGATTGAGCAGTTCTTC . TRBV20-1 . TRBJ2-1